Below are 27 T cell receptor beta chains sequenced from a single sample in a study of cytomegalovirus exposure and HLA in healthy donors. This PCR relied on a set of 60 Vbeta primers and 13 Jbeta primers. TCRdb keeps only in-frame clones here, not all; method: immunoSEQ multiplex PCR. The data contain about 63,000 clones, about 72% of them singletons. Sequencing was carried out using PBMCs. These receptors all come from a man in his forties or fifties in good health and CMV-seropositive.

The chain combines TRBV7-3 with TRBJ2-5; 11 nucleotides match TRBD2. Germline values: CDR1 SGHTA, CDR2 FQGTGA. After removal of 5 bases from V and 5 bases from J, the junction contained 10 bases not matched to a gene. The CDR3 totals 16 residues. DNA of the CDR3: TGTGCCAGCAGCCCCACCGGGACTAGCGGTGGGGAGACCCAGTACTTC. Translating gives CASSPTGTSGGETQYF.

This sequence joins TRBV5-4 and TRBJ2-1; 9 nucleotides line up with TRBD2. Germline CDR1 reads SGHNT; CDR2 reads YYREEE (reference sequence). The CDR3 has 15 residues. The V gene end was trimmed by 4 bases and the J gene end by 5 bases; junction bases not matched to a gene: 7. In DNA form, the CDR3 reads TGTGCCAGCAGCGGCGGGACTAGCAGAGACAATGAGCAGTTCTTC. Its protein is CASSGGTSRDNEQFF.

The gene calls are TRBV4-1 and TRBJ2-1; 12 positions match TRBD2. V lost 5 bases, J lost 7 bases, and 6 bases stayed unmatched. The length of the CDR3 is 15 residues. Per the germline V gene, CDR1 is MGHRA and CDR2 is YSYEKL. The CDR3 DNA is TGCGCCAGCAGCAACCTAGCGGGGGGGCAGAATGAGCAGTTCTTC. It is translated as CASSNLAGGQNEQFF.

V usage is TRBV5-6 and J usage is TRBJ2-7; D remains unclear. Trimming removed 1 base at V and 0 bases at J, with 8 bases between. The CDR3 runs 14 residues. Germline CDR1 reads SGHDT; CDR2 reads YYEEEE. CDR3 sequence: CASSLSPSSYEQYF. CDR3 in DNA: TGTGCCAGCAGCTTGTCCCCGAGCTCCTACGAGCAGTACTTC. Combining the CDR3 with reference TRBV5-6 and TRBJ2-7 gives the whole variable domain DAGVTQSPTHLIKTRGQQVTLRCSPKSGHDTVSWYQQALGQGPQFIFQYYEEEERQRGNFPDRFSGHQFPNYSSELNVNALLLGDSALYLCASSLSPSSYEQYFGPGTRLTVT.

This clone was seen just once. The rearrangement links TRBV27 to TRBJ1-5; a possible D gene is TRBD1 (6 bases). Trimming shortened V by 3 bases and J by 4 bases, and 16 bases separated the two germline ends. The CDR3 spans 16 residues. CDR1 and CDR2 (germline): MNHEY, SMNVEV (reference sequence). CDR3 loop: CASSFSPTGSNQPQHF. Here the CDR3 DNA reads TGTGCCAGCAGTTTTTCCCCGACAGGATCAAATCAGCCCCAGCATTTT.

This chain links TRBV5-1 with TRBJ1-2; 10 bases map to TRBD1. Germline CDR1 is SGHRS and CDR2 is YFSETQ. Trimming removed 1 base from V and 8 bases from J; junction bases left unmatched: 11. The CDR3 contains 16 residues. The CDR3 nucleotides are TGCGCCAGCAGCTTGAGGGGATCCGGGACAGGGGTGGGCTACACCTTC. Translating gives CASSLRGSGTGVGYTF.

This chain uses TRBV9 with TRBJ2-1; D possibly corresponds to TRBD2 (5 bases). The V end lost 4 bases, the J end lost 4 bases, and 12 bases lay between the germline ends. This CDR3 is built from 14 residues. Per the germline V gene, CDR1 is SGDLS and CDR2 is YYNGEE. The CDR3 spells CASSPEGSYNEQFF. DNA for the CDR3: TGTGCCAGCAGCCCAGAAGGGAGTTACAATGAGCAGTTCTTC. The full variable domain, its missing parts supplied by reference TRBV9 and TRBJ2-1, is DSGVTQTPKHLITATGQRVTLRCSPRSGDLSVYWYQQSLDQGLQFLIQYYNGEERAKGNILERFSAQQFPDLHSELNLSSLELGDSALYFCASSPEGSYNEQFFGPGTRLTVL.

The V and J genes are TRBV15 and TRBJ2-3; D is possibly TRBD1 (6 bases). CDR3 size: 13 residues. The germline V and J ends were trimmed by 3 bases and 5 bases, with 9 bases remaining between them. The germline V gene encodes CDR1 LNHNV and CDR2 YYDKDF (reference sequence). The CDR3 loop is CATSSWTEDTQYF. The CDR3 nucleotides are TGTGCCACCAGCAGCTGGACAGAAGATACGCAGTATTTT.

The chain links TRBV9 to TRBJ1-1; a possible D gene is TRBD1 (5 bases). This CDR3 has 13 residues. Trimming pared 4 bases from V and 6 bases from J, leaving 13 bases between. CDR1 is SGDLS and CDR2 is YYNGEE in the germline V gene. The CDR3 protein is CASSSPGEAEAFF. The CDR3 DNA reads as TGTGCCAGCAGCTCCCCGGGGGAGGCTGAAGCTTTCTTT.

The chain is built from TRBV4-1 and TRBJ1-5, with D maybe TRBD1 (6 bases). The CDR3 spans 15 residues. V dropped 2 bases and J dropped 5 bases, with 13 bases sitting between them. Germline V gene data show CDR1 as MGHRA and CDR2 as YSYEKL. CDR3 sequence: CASSQLTGPHQPQHF. The CDR3 DNA reads as TGCGCCAGCAGCCAACTTACAGGGCCTCATCAGCCCCAGCATTTT.

The chain is built from TRBV2 and TRBJ1-1; 9 bases line up with TRBD1. Losses at the gene ends were 6 bases for V and 1 base for J; bases not matched to a gene: 9. The CDR3 is made up of 16 amino acids. Germline-derived CDR1 and CDR2 are SNHLY and FYNNEI. Here the CDR3 reads CASRKSRGQGNTEAFF. The CDR3 DNA is TGTGCCAGCAGGAAATCTCGGGGACAGGGGAACACTGAAGCTTTCTTT.

The rearrangement links TRBV7-9 to TRBJ2-5; TRBD1 agrees at 7 bases. The J segment lost 5 bases and the V segment lost 6 bases, leaving 9 bases of the junction unmatched. CDR1 and CDR2 from the germline V gene are SEHNR and FQNEAQ (reference sequence). The CDR3 length is 14 residues. CDR3 protein: CASRGEQGRETQYF. CDR3 nucleotide sequence: TGTGCCAGCAGAGGTGAACAGGGGCGGGAGACCCAGTACTTC.

V gene TRBV5-1 combines with J gene TRBJ1-1, with D uncertain. The CDR3 sequence is 16 residues long. V was trimmed by 1 base and J by 2 bases, leaving 15 bases between them. The germline V gene has CDR1 SGHRS and CDR2 YFSETQ. The CDR3 reads CASSLNPLAVNTEAFF. The CDR3 DNA reads as TGCGCCAGCAGCTTGAATCCGTTGGCGGTCAACACTGAAGCTTTCTTT.

This sequence joins TRBV25-1 and TRBJ1-2; TRBD1 matches at 8 bases. The junction had 4 bases not matched to a gene; V was cut back by 5 bases and J by 8 bases. The length of the CDR3 is 12 residues. Germline assignment: CDR1 MGHDK and CDR2 SYGVNS. Written as DNA, the CDR3 is TGTGCCAGCAGTAAAACAGGGGGAGGCTACACCTTC. It codes for CASSKTGGGYTF.

The chain links TRBV7-8 to TRBJ1-5, with 10 bases aligning to TRBD1. This CDR3 region has 15 residues. In germline, CDR1 is SGHVS, CDR2 FQNEAQ. V lost 4 bases to trimming and J lost 5 bases; unmatched junction nucleotides: 5. The CDR3 bases are TGTGCCAGCAGCTACTTGACAGGGGGCTATCAGCCCCAGCATTTT. Residues: CASSYLTGGYQPQHF.

The chain has TRBV27 and TRBJ2-1; D may be TRBD2 (5 bases). This CDR3 contains 14 residues. V lost 2 bases, J lost 7 bases, and 12 bases lay in between. CDR1 is MNHEY and CDR2 is SMNVEV in the germline V gene (reference sequence). For the CDR3, the DNA is TGTGCCAGCAGTTTAGACGGGATGGCGAATGAGCAGTTCTTC. Translated: CASSLDGMANEQFF.

The V call is TRBV27, the J call TRBJ2-2; D remains ambiguous. The CDR3 consists of 14 residues. Germline CDR1 MNHEY, CDR2 SMNVEV (reference sequence). Trimming removed 3 bases at V and 7 bases at J, with 12 bases between. The CDR3 protein is CASSFFGFGGELFF. The CDR3 DNA is TGTGCCAGCAGTTTTTTCGGTTTTGGCGGGGAGCTGTTTTTT.

This chain links TRBV19 with TRBJ1-6; 7 bases match TRBD1. CDR3 length: 19 amino acids. Germline-derived CDR1 and CDR2 are LNHDA and SQIVND (reference sequence). The J segment lost 0 bases and the V segment lost 4 bases, leaving 12 bases of the junction unmatched. The CDR3 loop reads CASSTNSGTEGSYNSPLHF. CDR3 nucleotide sequence: TGTGCCAGTAGTACCAACTCCGGGACAGAGGGCTCCTATAATTCACCCCTCCACTTT.

CDR3 coding DNA: TGTGCCAGTAGTCTATCGACAGTGAGCACAGATACGCAGTATTTT. This codes for CASSLSTVSTDTQYF. The chain carries TRBV19 and TRBJ2-3; perhaps TRBD1 as D (5 bases). The CDR3 length is 15 residues. V was trimmed by 5 bases and J by 0 bases, leaving 12 bases between them. In germline, CDR1 is LNHDA, CDR2 SQIVND (reference sequence).

The rearrangement uses TRBV28 and TRBJ2-7; 14 nucleotides align to TRBD2. The germline V gene has CDR1 MDHEN and CDR2 SYDVKM. The CDR3 length is 15 residues. The J segment lost 5 bases and the V segment lost 7 bases, leaving 7 bases of the junction unmatched. CDR3 in DNA: TGTGCCAGCACCGGGACTAGCGGGAGACGGGACGAGCAGTACTTC. This sequence encodes CASTGTSGRRDEQYF.

The rearrangement uses TRBV4-3 and TRBJ1-2; no firm D call. There are 14 residues in the CDR3. Germline V CDR1 and CDR2: LGHNA, YSLEER. Deletions cut 0 bases from V and 2 bases from J, with 7 bases between. The CDR3 DNA sequence: TGCGCCAGCAGCCAAGACGCACAAAACTATGGCTACACCTTC. It translates to CASSQDAQNYGYTF.

The rearrangement joins TRBV6-6 to TRBJ2-7; tentative D call: TRBD1 (6 bases). The CDR3 has 11 amino acids. Germline V gene lookup returns CDR1 MNHNY and CDR2 SVGAGI (reference sequence). V shed 7 bases and J shed 3 bases, with 7 bases lying between them. The CDR3 sequence: CASTGDYEQYF. DNA for the CDR3: TGTGCCAGCACAGGGGACTACGAGCAGTACTTC.

About this clone: A read error may produce the germline difference seen at one junction end. The same CDR3 can be traced to other DNA sequences in this sample. This chain uses TRBV10-2 with TRBJ1-2; D is uncertain. This CDR3 has 12 amino acids. The germline V gene encodes CDR1 WSHSY and CDR2 SAAADI. The DNA of the CDR3 is TGCGCCAGCAGTGAGCCCACTGGAGGCTACACTTTC. Translating gives CASSEPTGGYTF.

This chain connects TRBV11-3 to TRBJ2-3; D is perhaps TRBD1 (6 bases). V lost 3 bases and J 2 bases, leaving 9 bases between the germline ends. This CDR3 region has 14 residues. CDR1 is SGHNT, CDR2 YENEEA, per germline. CDR3 in amino acids: CASSFGTITDTQYF. CDR3 sequence (DNA): TGTGCCAGCAGCTTTGGGACAATCACAGATACGCAGTATTTT.

This clone has a single count. V usage is TRBV5-1 and J usage is TRBJ2-7; D ambiguous. The germline gives CDR1 SGHRS, CDR2 YFSETQ. The CDR3 spans 13 residues. The ends were cut back, 1 base at V and 3 bases at J, with 8 bases in the middle. CDR3 DNA: TGCGCCAGCAGCTTGTCCGAGATCTACGAGCAGTACTTC. Protein product: CASSLSEIYEQYF.

The chain's CDR3 is CASSLVPGQGIGGYTF. The DNA for the CDR3 is TGCGCCAGCAGCTTGGTTCCGGGACAGGGTATTGGTGGCTACACCTTC. V and J are TRBV5-1 and TRBJ1-2; the match to TRBD1 covers 9 bases. The CDR3 runs to 16 residues. Germline V gives CDR1 SGHRS, CDR2 YFSETQ. The V segment lost 0 bases and the J segment 7 bases; nucleotides outside the gene matches: 10. Combining the CDR3 with reference TRBV5-1 and TRBJ1-2 gives the whole variable domain KAGVTQTPRYLIKTRGQQVTLSCSPISGHRSVSWYQQTPGQGLQFLFEYFSETQRNKGNFPGRFSGRQFSNSRSEMNVSTLELGDSALYLCASSLVPGQGIGGYTFGSGTRLTVV.

The CDR3 spells CASAPGQGGFSDTEAFF. CDR3 bases: TGTGCTAGTGCCCCGGGACAGGGTGGTTTTTCCGACACTGAAGCTTTCTTT. The chain combines TRBV12-5 with TRBJ1-1; 9 positions match TRBD1. Looked up from germline, CDR1 is LGHNT and CDR2 is FRNRAP. This CDR3 region has 17 residues. The V and J ends lost 7 bases and 3 bases, in that order; junction bases with no gene match: 15.